This T cell receptor (beta chain) was recovered during a study of shared clonotypes between healthy human individuals. Here immunoSEQ multiplex PCR was the method, and the copy in TCRdb shows in-frame clones only, minus some. The sample shows some 900,000 clones, over 75% of them seen only once. Worth noting for this clone: The antigen is not known.

General study findings and limits: The study found roughly 5% of naive CD4 clonotypes shared across a handful of donors. It was anticipated that sequencing depth would influence how many clonotypes donors shared. All-four-donor shared clonotypes had higher generation probabilities than non-shared clonotypes did.

Germline CDR1 is SGHVS and CDR2 is FQNEAQ. Trimming stripped 6 bases from V and 0 bases from J, with 8 bases between. The CDR3 has 13 residues. This chain joins TRBV7-8 and TRBJ1-1, with D unclear. The TCR comes from a man aged 18 to 30 in good health. The source material was memory CD4+ T cells sorted from blood. Subset given: CD45RA-negative fraction. CDR3 nucleotides: TGTGCCAGCAGGGGGTTCGTGAACACTGAAGCTTTCTTT. It codes for CASRGFVNTEAFF.